The entry that follows covers one T cell receptor (beta chain) sequence. This sample is part of a study of blood T cell repertoires in COVID-19. In the source study's methods: Reference gene primer amplification in the assay estimated nucleated cell counts. The method was immunoSEQ multiplex PCR; TCRdb's version includes in-frame clones alone and lacks a portion of them. That table furnishes V, J and clone size, whereas the DNA furnished D and trimming. The sample contains about 220,000 clones, 82% of which appear only once. V dropped 1 base and J dropped 12 bases, with 10 bases sitting between them. CDR3 length: 12 residues. The germline V gene has CDR1 LGHDT and CDR2 YNNKEL (reference sequence). Residents of 24 US areas, aged about 18 to 95 years, made up the participants.

This clonotype was obtained from a woman aged 60-70 years who had recovered from COVID-19. The chain recombines TRBV3-1 (or the pseudogene TRBV3-2) with TRBJ1-3; D uncertain. The material sequenced was PBMCs or T cells enriched from blood (not recorded which). CDR3 amino acids: CASSQGATSIYF. The CDR3 DNA reads as TGTGCCAGCAGCCAAGGGGCTACCAGCATATATTTT.